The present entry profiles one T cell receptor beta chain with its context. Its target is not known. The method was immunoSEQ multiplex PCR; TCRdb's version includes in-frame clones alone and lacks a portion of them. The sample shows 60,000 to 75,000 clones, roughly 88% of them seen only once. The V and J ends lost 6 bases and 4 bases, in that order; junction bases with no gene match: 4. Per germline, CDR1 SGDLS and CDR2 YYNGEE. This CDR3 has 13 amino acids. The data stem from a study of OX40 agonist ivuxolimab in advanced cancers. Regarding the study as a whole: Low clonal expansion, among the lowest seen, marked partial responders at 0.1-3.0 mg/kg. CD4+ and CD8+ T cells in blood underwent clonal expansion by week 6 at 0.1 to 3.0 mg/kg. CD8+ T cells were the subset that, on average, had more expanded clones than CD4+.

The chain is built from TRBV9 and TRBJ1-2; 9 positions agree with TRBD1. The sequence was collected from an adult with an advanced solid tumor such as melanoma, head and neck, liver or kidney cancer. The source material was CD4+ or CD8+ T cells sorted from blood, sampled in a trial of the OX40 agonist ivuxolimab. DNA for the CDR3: TGTGCCAGCACGATGGGACAGGGCTATGGCTACACCTTC. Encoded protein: CASTMGQGYGYTF.